The 13 T cell receptor beta chains in this list originate from one sample, sequenced in a study of PD-L1 blockade in urothelial cancer. Profiled with immunoSEQ multiplex PCR; TCRdb holds only in-frame clones, not every one. The sample consists of roughly 39,000 clones, 80% to 90% of them appearing once. The source was PBMCs, collected around atezolizumab (anti-PD-L1) treatment. Source of these receptors: a man aged 55 to 70 with urothelial cancer.

V usage is TRBV9 and J usage is TRBJ2-2; perhaps TRBD1 as D (6 bases). There are 14 residues in the CDR3. V lost 0 bases, J lost 5 bases, and 8 bases lay in between. CDR1 is SGDLS, CDR2 YYNGEE, per germline. CDR3 coding DNA: TGTGCCAGCAGCGTAGTGCAGGGGACCGGGGAGCTGTTTTTT. Its protein product is CASSVVQGTGELFF.

The V gene is TRBV7-2, the J gene TRBJ2-1, with 8 bases that match TRBD2. Germline trimming cut 5 bases from V and 9 bases from J; bases unmatched to any gene: 9. This CDR3 comprises 14 residues. The germline V gene has CDR1 SGHTA and CDR2 FQGNSA. DNA of the CDR3: TGTGCCAGCAGCCCCTCAGGGACTAGTCTTGAGCAGTTCTTC. Protein sequence: CASSPSGTSLEQFF.

This chain uses TRBV15 with TRBJ2-5; D gene ambiguous. Germline CDR1 is LNHNV and CDR2 is YYDKDF (reference sequence). The CDR3 sequence is 13 residues long. Trimming took off 1 base at V and 1 base at J, with 4 bases between the two ends. The CDR3, as DNA: TGTGCCACCAGCAGAGTCTCCCAAGAGACCCAGTACTTC. Residues: CATSRVSQETQYF.

Points on this clone: A junction end diverges from the germline sequence, so it may reflect a read error. The J gene is TRBJ1-2, the V gene TRBV2, with a tentative D call TRBD1 (5 bases). The V gene's germline CDR1 is SNHLY and CDR2 FYNNEI. The CDR3 is 11 amino acids. The CDR3 protein is CASSENGQDAF. CDR3 coding DNA: TGTGCCAGCAGTGAAAATGGACAAGACGCCTTC.

The CDR3 loop is CASRGRGQGNEKLFF. The CDR3 DNA reads as TGCGCCAGCCGAGGGAGGGGACAGGGGAATGAAAAACTGTTTTTT. The chain couples TRBV10-1 to TRBJ1-4; 10 nucleotides agree with TRBD1. This CDR3 has 15 residues. From germline, CDR1 is WNHNN and CDR2 SYGVQD (reference sequence). Trimming removed 8 bases from V and 5 bases from J; junction bases left unmatched: 8.

The CDR3 DNA follows: TGTGCCAGCTTAGGGGGGGTAGATAACTATGGCTACACCTTC. The encoded protein is CASLGGVDNYGYTF. This chain joins TRBV28 and TRBJ1-2, with D tentatively TRBD1 (6 bases). This CDR3 is built from 14 residues. Germline loops: CDR1 MDHEN, CDR2 SYDVKM. Between the trimmed V and J ends, which lost 8 bases and 1 base, there was a span of 14 bases.

The chain couples TRBV14 to TRBJ2-3; 7 positions match TRBD2. J lost 2 bases, V lost 2 bases, and 7 bases had no gene match. The CDR3 extends over 16 amino acids. Germline V lookup: CDR1 SGHDN, CDR2 FVKESK. In DNA form, the CDR3 reads TGTGCCAGCAGCCAAAGTTTGGGAGGGCTCACAGATACGCAGTATTTT. Its protein product is CASSQSLGGLTDTQYF.

This clone is judged medium-sized (0.01 to 0.1%). This chain joins TRBV10-2 and TRBJ1-6, with D perhaps matching TRBD1 (5 bases). The V gene lost 6 bases and the J gene lost 11 bases, with 17 bases spanning the gap. This CDR3 has 14 residues. Germline V CDR1 and CDR2: WSHSY, SAAADI. The CDR3 reads CASRGGDRYAPLHF. The CDR3 bases are TGCGCCAGCAGGGGGGGGGACCGCTACGCACCCCTCCACTTT.

V and J are TRBV7-9 and TRBJ1-5; D is unresolved. The germline V gene has CDR1 SEHNR and CDR2 FQNEAQ (reference sequence). The CDR3 runs 14 residues. Trimming stripped 2 bases from V and 3 bases from J, with 8 bases between. In nucleotides, the CDR3 is TGTGCCAGCAGCTTACGGGGAACCAATCAGCCCCAGCATTTT. This encodes CASSLRGTNQPQHF.

The chain uses TRBV7-3 and TRBJ2-7; 12 nucleotides line up with TRBD2. V lost 4 bases to trimming and J lost 3 bases; unmatched junction nucleotides: 7. Germline V gives CDR1 SGHTA, CDR2 FQGTGA. This CDR3 spans 16 amino acids. For the CDR3, the DNA is TGTGCCAGCAGCTCTCTAGCGGGGGGGGCTTACTACGAGCAGTACTTC. Translation gives CASSSLAGGAYYEQYF. Combining the CDR3 with reference TRBV7-3 and TRBJ2-7 gives the whole variable domain GAGVSQTPSNKVTEKGKYVELRCDPISGHTALYWYRQSLGQGPEFLIYFQGTGAADDSGLPNDRFFAVRPEGSVSTLKIQRTERGDSAVYLCASSSLAGGAYYEQYFGPGTRLTVT.

This clone showed up just once. The V call is TRBV19, the J call TRBJ1-2; no definite D call. The CDR3 contains 14 residues. Per germline, CDR1 LNHDA and CDR2 SQIVND (reference sequence). V lost 7 bases and J 8 bases, leaving 20 bases between the germline ends. The CDR3 bases are TGTGCCAGTACCCCGAGAGGGCCGATCGGCGGCTACACCTTC. Its protein product is CASTPRGPIGGYTF.

The table lists this clone with a few counts. The V gene is TRBV2, the J gene TRBJ2-5; TRBD2 might be the D (7 bases). V dropped 2 bases and J dropped 2 bases, with 9 bases sitting between them. This CDR3 has 14 residues. Germline V gene lookup returns CDR1 SNHLY and CDR2 FYNNEI. Here the CDR3 reads CASSERGGQETQYF. Here the CDR3 DNA reads TGTGCCAGCAGTGAAAGGGGGGGACAAGAGACCCAGTACTTC.

The gene calls are TRBV5-6 and TRBJ2-7, with D maybe TRBD2 (5 bases). The V and J ends lost 4 bases and 6 bases respectively, with 11 bases between them. CDR3 size: 12 residues. The germline CDR1 and CDR2 sequences are SGHDT and YYEEEE. The CDR3 reads CASSPGLSEQYF. As DNA, the CDR3 is TGTGCCAGCAGCCCCGGACTCTCCGAGCAGTACTTC.